The 16 T cell receptor beta chains in this list originate from one sample, sequenced in a study of OX40 agonist ivuxolimab in advanced cancers. Produced via immunoSEQ multiplex PCR; TCRdb's table is partial and in-frame only. The sample consists of over 65,000 clones, 84% of them appearing once. Sample: CD4+ or CD8+ T cells sorted from blood, taken in a trial of the OX40 agonist ivuxolimab. These receptors were taken from an adult with an advanced solid tumor such as melanoma, head and neck, liver or kidney cancer.

The chain links TRBV6-5 to TRBJ2-1; D is possibly TRBD1 or TRBD2 (5 bases each). The CDR3 is made up of 13 amino acids. Germline CDR1 and CDR2: MNHEY and SVGAGI. V shed 6 bases and J shed 12 bases, with 18 bases lying between them. For the CDR3, the DNA is TGTGCCAGCAGAGGGGCTACGGAGAGGGGGCAGTTCTTC. This gives the protein CASRGATERGQFF.

V gene TRBV4-2 combines with J gene TRBJ2-4, with no clear D. The V end was cut by 0 bases, the J end by 0 bases, with 9 bases between. The CDR3 extends over 16 amino acids. Germline V gives CDR1 LGHNA, CDR2 YNFKEQ. The CDR3 loop reads CASSQDLLGAKNIQYF. The CDR3 nucleotides read TGTGCCAGCAGCCAAGATCTTCTCGGAGCCAAAAACATTCAGTACTTC.

The rearrangement uses TRBV7-6 and TRBJ2-7; D unresolved. Germline-derived CDR1 and CDR2 are SGHVS and FNYEAQ. V dropped 1 base and J dropped 6 bases, with 4 bases sitting between them. This CDR3 contains 11 residues. The CDR3 region is CASSLVGEQYF. The CDR3 DNA follows: TGTGCCAGCAGCTTAGTGGGCGAGCAGTACTTC.

In its sample, this clone was seen a few times. The V gene is TRBV5-1, the J gene TRBJ2-7; D is unclear. This CDR3 region has 13 residues. The V gene lost 4 bases and the J gene lost 6 bases, with 14 bases spanning the gap. Germline V gene data show CDR1 as SGHRS and CDR2 as YFSETQ. The chain's CDR3 is CASSNLGPGEQYF. CDR3 DNA sequence: TGCGCCAGCAGCAACCTCGGACCCGGCGAGCAGTACTTC.

V gene TRBV19 combines with J gene TRBJ2-1; either TRBD1 or TRBD2 may supply D (7 bases each). There are 17 residues in the CDR3. Germline CDR1 is LNHDA and CDR2 is SQIVND (reference sequence). The germline V and J ends were trimmed by 7 bases and 0 bases, with 19 bases remaining between them. CDR3 residues: CASKRDSLTSSYNEQFF. The CDR3 bases are TGTGCCAGTAAGCGGGACAGCCTTACGAGCTCCTACAATGAGCAGTTCTTC.

This clone has just a few counts. This chain uses TRBV28 with TRBJ1-6; 8 bases line up with TRBD1. The ends lost 6 bases at V and 7 bases at J; junction bases unmatched: 5. CDR1 and CDR2 (germline): MDHEN, SYDVKM. CDR3 size: 14 residues. CDR3 residues: CASSPGGANSPLHF. The CDR3 DNA is TGTGCCAGCAGCCCAGGGGGCGCGAATTCACCCCTCCACTTT. Based on the CDR3 plus reference TRBV28 and TRBJ1-6, the full variable domain is DVKVTQSSRYLVKRTGEKVFLECVQDMDHENMFWYRQDPGLGLRLIYFSYDVKMKEKGDIPEGYSVSREKKERFSLILESASTNQTSMYLCASSPGGANSPLHFGNGTRLTVT.

J is TRBJ1-1 and V is TRBV7-2; D gene uncertain. CDR3 length equals 14 residues. Deletions cut 5 bases from V and 5 bases from J, with 15 bases between. CDR1 is SGHTA and CDR2 is FQGNSA in the germline V gene. The CDR3 nucleotides read TGTGCCAGCAGCCCGGCGAGCGGGAGAACTGAAGCTTTCTTT. Translation gives CASSPASGRTEAFF.

V and J are TRBV2 and TRBJ2-7; 10 nucleotides agree with TRBD2. This CDR3 contains 16 residues. Trimming at V came to 8 bases and at J to 4 bases, leaving 14 bases not matched to a gene. Germline CDR1 and CDR2: SNHLY and FYNNEI. The CDR3 is CASQRPLAGELYEQYF. CDR3 DNA sequence: TGTGCCAGCCAACGGCCTCTAGCGGGAGAGCTTTACGAGCAGTACTTC.

The rearrangement links TRBV5-6 to TRBJ2-1; possibly TRBD1 or TRBD2 for D (5 bases each). The V end lost 3 bases, the J end lost 3 bases, and 10 bases lay between the germline ends. Germline CDR1 is SGHDT and CDR2 is YYEEEE. This CDR3 is 14 amino acids long. The DNA for the CDR3 is TGTGCCAGCAGCTCCGGGACGTACTACAATGAGCAGTTCTTC. This encodes CASSSGTYYNEQFF. Supplemented by reference TRBV5-6 and TRBJ2-1, the full variable domain reads DAGVTQSPTHLIKTRGQQVTLRCSPKSGHDTVSWYQQALGQGPQFIFQYYEEEERQRGNFPDRFSGHQFPNYSSELNVNALLLGDSALYLCASSSGTYYNEQFFGPGTRLTVL.

This chain connects TRBV9 to TRBJ2-3; D is undetermined. This CDR3 region has 14 residues. V shed 4 bases and J shed 2 bases, with 11 bases lying between them. CDR1 and CDR2 from the germline V gene are SGDLS and YYNGEE. The CDR3 here is CASSPRSFTDTQYF. The CDR3 DNA is TGTGCCAGCAGCCCGAGGTCCTTCACAGATACGCAGTATTTT.

V gene TRBV5-1 combines with J gene TRBJ1-6; TRBD1 is a possible D gene (6 bases). CDR1 and CDR2 (germline): SGHRS, YFSETQ. The CDR3 is 14 amino acids. V was clipped by 0 bases and J by 9 bases, with 10 bases between them. The DNA for the CDR3 is TGCGCCAGCAGCTTGGACAGGGACGGTTCACCCCTCCACTTT. It codes for CASSLDRDGSPLHF.

V usage is TRBV7-2 and J usage is TRBJ2-3, with D perhaps given as TRBD1 or TRBD2 (7 bases each). The CDR3 is 15 amino acids. V lost 4 bases, J lost 1 base, and 12 bases lay in between. CDR1 is SGHTA and CDR2 is FQGNSA in the germline V gene. CDR3 sequence reads: CASSSQGGGTDTQYF. In nucleotides, the CDR3 is TGTGCCAGCAGCTCCCAGGGGGGGGGCACAGATACGCAGTATTTT.

This clone has only one observation. V and J are TRBV15 and TRBJ2-3, with TRBD1 identical over 8 bases. The CDR3 consists of 16 residues. CDR1 and CDR2 (germline): LNHNV, YYDKDF (reference sequence). V was pared by 8 bases and J by 8 bases, with 18 bases of the junction left unmatched. Here the CDR3 reads CATGIGGTGPRGTQYF. The CDR3 DNA sequence: TGTGCCACCGGCATAGGGGGGACAGGCCCCCGGGGTACGCAGTATTTT.

The chain links TRBV11-3 to TRBJ2-1; 12 nucleotides match TRBD1. After removal of 0 bases from V and 6 bases from J, the junction contained 3 bases not matched to a gene. Germline V gene sequence: CDR1 SGHNT, CDR2 YENEEA. CDR3 size: 16 residues. This CDR3 is CASSLDGTGGLNEQFF. The CDR3 DNA sequence: TGTGCCAGCAGCTTAGACGGGACAGGGGGCCTCAATGAGCAGTTCTTC.

This chain links TRBV28 with TRBJ2-7; TRBD1 matches 8 bases. CDR3 length: 14 residues. Germline V gives CDR1 MDHEN, CDR2 SYDVKM. Trimming at V came to 6 bases and at J to 6 bases, leaving 10 bases not matched to a gene. The CDR3: CASRVTGEVAEQYF. DNA of the CDR3: TGTGCCAGCAGGGTGACAGGGGAGGTCGCCGAGCAGTACTTC.

This clone turned up a few times. The chain joins TRBV5-5 to TRBJ1-1, with a weak D call TRBD1 (6 bases). The CDR3 runs 16 residues. V lost 6 bases and J 0 bases, leaving 18 bases between the germline ends. From germline, CDR1 is SGHKS and CDR2 YYEKEE (reference sequence). The CDR3 sequence: CASTSGAGHLNTEAFF. CDR3 nucleotides: TGTGCCAGCACTTCAGGAGCGGGACACTTGAACACTGAAGCTTTCTTT.